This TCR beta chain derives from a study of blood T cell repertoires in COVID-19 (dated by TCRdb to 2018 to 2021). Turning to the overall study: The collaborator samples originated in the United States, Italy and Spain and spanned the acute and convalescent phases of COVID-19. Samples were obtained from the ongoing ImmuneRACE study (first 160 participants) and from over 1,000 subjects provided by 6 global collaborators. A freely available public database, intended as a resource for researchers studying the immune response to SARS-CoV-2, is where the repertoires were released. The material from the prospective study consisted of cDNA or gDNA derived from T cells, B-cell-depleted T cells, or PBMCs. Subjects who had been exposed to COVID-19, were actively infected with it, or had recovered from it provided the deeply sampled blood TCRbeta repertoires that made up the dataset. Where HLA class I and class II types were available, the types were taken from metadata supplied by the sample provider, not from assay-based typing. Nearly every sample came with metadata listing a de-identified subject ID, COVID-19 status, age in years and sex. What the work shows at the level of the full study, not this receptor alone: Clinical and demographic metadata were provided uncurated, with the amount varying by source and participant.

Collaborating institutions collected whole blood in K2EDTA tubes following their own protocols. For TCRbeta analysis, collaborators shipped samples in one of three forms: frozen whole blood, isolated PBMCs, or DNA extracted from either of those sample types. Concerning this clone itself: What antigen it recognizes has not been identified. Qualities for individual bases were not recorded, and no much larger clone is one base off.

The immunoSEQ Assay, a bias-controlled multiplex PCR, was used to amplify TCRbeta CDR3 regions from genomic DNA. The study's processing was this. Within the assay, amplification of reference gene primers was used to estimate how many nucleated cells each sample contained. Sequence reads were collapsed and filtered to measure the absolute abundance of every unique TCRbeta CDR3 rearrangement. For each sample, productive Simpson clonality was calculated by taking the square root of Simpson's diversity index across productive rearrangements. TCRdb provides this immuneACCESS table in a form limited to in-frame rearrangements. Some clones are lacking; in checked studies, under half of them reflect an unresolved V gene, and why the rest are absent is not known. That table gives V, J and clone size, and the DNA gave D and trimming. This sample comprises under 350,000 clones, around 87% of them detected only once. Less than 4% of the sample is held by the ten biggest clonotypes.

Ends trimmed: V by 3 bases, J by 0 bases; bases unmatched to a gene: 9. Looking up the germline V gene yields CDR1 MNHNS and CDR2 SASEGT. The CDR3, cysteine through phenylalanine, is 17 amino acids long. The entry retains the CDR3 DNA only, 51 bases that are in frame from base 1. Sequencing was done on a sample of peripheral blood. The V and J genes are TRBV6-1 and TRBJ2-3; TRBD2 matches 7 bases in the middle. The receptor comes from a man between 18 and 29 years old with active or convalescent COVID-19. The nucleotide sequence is TGTGCCAGCAGTGAGCTTCTACGTAGCGGGAGCACAGATACGCAGTATTTT. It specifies CASSELLRSGSTDTQYF.